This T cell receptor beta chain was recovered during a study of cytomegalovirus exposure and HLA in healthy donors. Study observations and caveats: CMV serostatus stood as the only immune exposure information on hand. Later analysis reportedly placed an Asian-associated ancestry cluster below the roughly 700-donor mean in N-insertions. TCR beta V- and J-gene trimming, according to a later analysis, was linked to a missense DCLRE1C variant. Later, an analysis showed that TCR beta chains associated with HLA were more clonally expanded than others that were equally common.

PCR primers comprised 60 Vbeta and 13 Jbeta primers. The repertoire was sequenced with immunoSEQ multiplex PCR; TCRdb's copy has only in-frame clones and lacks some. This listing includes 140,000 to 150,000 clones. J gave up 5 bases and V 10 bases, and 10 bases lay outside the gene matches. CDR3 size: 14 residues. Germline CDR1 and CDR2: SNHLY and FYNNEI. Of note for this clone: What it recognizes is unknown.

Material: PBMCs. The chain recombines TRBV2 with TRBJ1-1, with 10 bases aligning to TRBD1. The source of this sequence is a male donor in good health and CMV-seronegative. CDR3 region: CANIDRGLATEAFF. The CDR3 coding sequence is TGTGCCAACATAGACAGGGGGCTGGCTACTGAAGCTTTCTTT.